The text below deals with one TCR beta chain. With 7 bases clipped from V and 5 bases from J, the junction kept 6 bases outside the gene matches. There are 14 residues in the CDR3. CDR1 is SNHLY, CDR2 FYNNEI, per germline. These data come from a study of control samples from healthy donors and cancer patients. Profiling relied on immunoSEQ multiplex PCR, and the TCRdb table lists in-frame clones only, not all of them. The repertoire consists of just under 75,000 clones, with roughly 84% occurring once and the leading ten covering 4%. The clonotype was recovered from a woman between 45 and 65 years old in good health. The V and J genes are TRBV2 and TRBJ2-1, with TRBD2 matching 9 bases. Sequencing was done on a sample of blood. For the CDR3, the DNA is TGTGCCAGCAAGAAATTAGCGGGGGACAATGAGCAGTTCTTC. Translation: CASKKLAGDNEQFF.